The present T cell receptor beta chain was sequenced within a study of T cell responses to AZD1222 COVID-19 vaccine. V shed 6 bases, J shed 4 bases, and the junction held 7 bases outside the gene matches. The length of the CDR3 is 15 residues. Germline V CDR1 and CDR2: KGHDR, SFDVKD. Study-wide results and caveats: Clonal diversity was possibly underestimated, and white British individuals and females predominated among donors.

This clone was counted between two and nine times. Its antigen is as yet unknown. Data came from immunoSEQ multiplex PCR; TCRdb stores just in-frame clones and leaves some out. The table has roughly 140,000 clones, 70% to 90% seen once; the top ten hold 2.2%. Sequenced here: peripheral blood, sampled on day 0 of AZD1222 vaccination. The V gene is TRBV24-1, the J gene TRBJ2-5; the match to TRBD1 covers 10 bases. The source of this sequence is an adult in good health. CDR3 in DNA: TGTGCCACCAGTTCCGGGGACAGGGGTGTAGAGACCCAGTACTTC. Translation gives CATSSGDRGVETQYF.